The rows below give T cell receptor beta chains drawn from one sample of a study of cytotoxic CD8 clonotypes in ibrutinib-treated CLL. Libraries were prepared by immunoSEQ multiplex PCR; TCRdb keeps only in-frame clonotypes and omits some of them. The sample has 150,000 to 200,000 clones, roughly four fifths seen once. The material sequenced was PBMCs, taken after 12 months of ibrutinib treatment. The receptors were sampled from a human donor with chronic lymphocytic leukemia. Each CDR3 is given with its conserved first and last residue. The D gene is left open where the match is weak. The size entry is marked missing in some rows and otherwise reads once, few, many or a size class.

NA TRBJ1-5 TRBV7-2 TRBD1 CASSSQTGQGQPQHF TGTGCCAGCAGCTCTCAGACGGGACAGGGACAGCCCCAGCATTTT
NA TRBJ2-6 TRBV18 TRBD1 CASSPRSGQGFGANVLTF TGTGCCAGCTCACCGAGATCAGGACAGGGGTTCGGGGCCAACGTCCTGACTTTC
NA TRBJ2-1 TRBV11-2 NA CASRRGRQGNNEQFF TGTGCCAGCAGGCGTGGTCGACAAGGTAACAATGAGCAGTTCTTC
NA TRBJ2-2 TRBV7-3 TRBD1 CASSATSDRSYTGELFF TGTGCCAGCAGCGCTACGTCGGACAGGTCTTACACCGGGGAGCTGTTTTTT
NA TRBJ1-3 TRBV18 NA CASSRENGNTIYF TGTGCCAGTTCGAGAGAAAATGGAAACACCATATATTTT
NA TRBJ2-1 TRBV19 TRBD2 CASSTQAVAGGPGEQFF TGTGCCAGTAGTACCCAAGCGGTAGCGGGAGGGCCTGGTGAGCAGTTCTTC
NA TRBJ2-2 TRBV7-3 NA CASSLNVPAFGELFF TGTGCCAGCAGCTTAAATGTCCCCGCTTTTGGGGAGCTGTTTTTT
NA TRBJ1-4 TRBV28 TRBD1 CASTDWTGSNEKLFF TGTGCCAGCACCGATTGGACAGGGTCTAATGAAAAACTGTTTTTT
NA TRBJ2-4 TRBV5-4 TRBD2 CASSSLAGDLNIQYF TGTGCCAGCAGTTCACTAGCGGGGGATTTGAACATTCAGTACTTC
once TRBJ2-1 TRBV5-4 TRBD2 CASSLGSGSSYNEQFF TGTGCCAGCAGCCTGGGTAGCGGGAGCTCCTACAATGAGCAGTTCTTC
NA TRBJ2-7 TRBV4-3 TRBD1 CASSPQTGAVYEQYF TGCGCCAGCAGCCCCCAGACAGGGGCGGTCTACGAGCAGTACTTC
NA TRBJ2-7 TRBV6-1 NA CASSEGMEGPRYF TGTGCCAGCAGTGAAGGAATGGAGGGGCCTCGGTACTTC
NA TRBJ1-2 TRBV29-1 TRBD1 CSVGGQEDYGYTF TGCAGCGTTGGGGGACAGGAGGACTATGGCTACACCTTC
NA TRBJ2-5 TRBV25-1 NA CASSWPYGSGETQYF TGTGCCAGCAGTTGGCCCTACGGCAGCGGGGAGACCCAGTACTTC